What follows are 27 T cell receptor beta chains derived from one specimen sequenced in a study of cytomegalovirus exposure and HLA in healthy donors. Using immunoSEQ multiplex PCR, the repertoire was profiled, and TCRdb retains in-frame clones only, with some absent. This sample yields 300,000 to 350,000 clones, of which approximately 88% are seen a single time; around 0.88% belongs to the top ten. The specimen was PBMCs. These receptors were obtained from a man aged 30-40 years in good health and CMV-seronegative.

The chain is built from TRBV5-1 and TRBJ2-7; 7 bases are shared with TRBD1. V shed 1 base and J 1 base; nucleotides not matched to a gene: 5. Germline lookup yields CDR1 SGHRS and CDR2 YFSETQ. The CDR3 extends over 15 amino acids. The CDR3: CASSLFSDRSYEQYF. The DNA for the CDR3 is TGCGCCAGCAGCTTGTTTTCGGACAGGTCCTACGAGCAGTACTTC.

This clone is a singleton in its sample. This rearrangement joins TRBV7-9 to TRBJ2-3; perhaps TRBD1 as D (5 bases). Between the trimmed V and J ends, which lost 3 bases and 5 bases, there was a span of 24 bases. The CDR3 contains 18 residues. Germline assignment: CDR1 SEHNR and CDR2 FQNEAQ (reference sequence). The CDR3 is CASSFGAFSKSHRDTQYF. CDR3 in DNA: TGTGCCAGCAGCTTTGGGGCCTTCTCAAAATCCCACCGAGATACGCAGTATTTT.

The chain is built from TRBV7-9 and TRBJ2-1; no clear D gene. This CDR3 region has 14 residues. The V gene's germline CDR1 is SEHNR and CDR2 FQNEAQ (reference sequence). Trimming removed 1 base at V and 3 bases at J, with 7 bases between. The chain's CDR3 is CASSLGQDYNEQFF. CDR3 sequence (DNA): TGTGCCAGCAGCTTAGGGCAGGACTACAATGAGCAGTTCTTC.

The chain joins TRBV5-4 to TRBJ2-7, with a tentative D call TRBD2 (6 bases). The germline CDR1 and CDR2 sequences are SGHNT and YYREEE (reference sequence). The V end was cut by 3 bases, the J end by 3 bases, with 10 bases between. The CDR3 runs 13 residues. DNA for the CDR3: TGTGCCAGCAGCTACCCGGGAGACTACGAGCAGTACTTC. Its translation: CASSYPGDYEQYF.

The chain couples TRBV7-8 to TRBJ2-5; no clear D. The germline V gene encodes CDR1 SGHVS and CDR2 FQNEAQ. V lost 0 bases and J 3 bases, leaving 20 bases between the germline ends. The CDR3 spans 18 residues. CDR3 coding DNA: TGTGCCAGCAGCTTAGCTGGTCATTCAATGGCAAATGAAGAGACCCAGTACTTC. It translates to CASSLAGHSMANEETQYF.

V usage is TRBV7-8 and J usage is TRBJ2-1; 7 bases line up with TRBD2. The CDR3 contains 18 residues. Germline values: CDR1 SGHVS, CDR2 FQNEAQ. J gave up 0 bases and V 3 bases, and 11 bases lay outside the gene matches. CDR3 protein: CASSLGGKGGSSYNEQFF. The CDR3 DNA follows: TGTGCCAGCAGCTTGGGGGGGAAGGGAGGAAGCTCCTACAATGAGCAGTTCTTC.

The rearrangement uses TRBV29-1 and TRBJ1-2, with D possibly being TRBD1 (5 bases). There are 13 residues in the CDR3. Trimming removed 4 bases at V and 8 bases at J, with 17 bases between. Germline V lookup: CDR1 SQVTM, CDR2 ANQGSEA. The CDR3 DNA sequence: TGCAGCGTTGTCTCTAGGGGTCTTTGGGGCTACACCTTC. This sequence encodes CSVVSRGLWGYTF.

The chain is built from TRBV7-9 and TRBJ1-2; 9 nucleotides align to TRBD1. V shed 5 bases, J shed 8 bases, and the junction held 9 bases outside the gene matches. This CDR3 is 14 amino acids long. From germline, CDR1 is SEHNR and CDR2 FQNEAQ (reference sequence). The CDR3: CASSLQQGAGGYTF. CDR3 nucleotides: TGTGCCAGCAGCCTTCAACAGGGGGCGGGAGGCTACACCTTC.

The chain links TRBV6-5 to TRBJ2-3; D is uncertain. Germline values: CDR1 MNHEY, CDR2 SVGAGI. The CDR3 length is 15 residues. V was cut by 3 bases and J by 0 bases, with 10 bases left in between. CDR3 in DNA: TGTGCCAGCAGTTATTCGTGGAGTAGCACAGATACGCAGTATTTT. Its translation: CASSYSWSSTDTQYF.

Concerning this clone: The identical CDR3 is also encoded by other nucleotide sequences in the sample. The chain joins TRBV6-5 to TRBJ1-1, with D possibly matching TRBD1 (5 bases). V lost 2 bases and J lost 3, with 10 bases in between. From germline, CDR1 is MNHEY and CDR2 SVGAGI. The CDR3 is 14 residues long. In nucleotides, the CDR3 is TGTGCCAGCAGTTACCGCGGGGCTGACACTGAAGCTTTCTTT. The encoded protein is CASSYRGADTEAFF.

This chain joins TRBV23-1 and TRBJ1-6, with D perhaps TRBD1 (6 bases). TRBV23-1 is labeled an ORF, and its function is uncertain. The CDR3 sequence is 19 residues long. Trimming removed 1 base from V and 2 bases from J, with 18 bases in between. CDR3 coding DNA: TGCGCCAGCAGTCAATTACCAGGGGCTACCCCCCCCTATAATTCACCCCTCCACTTT. The encoded protein is CASSQLPGATPPYNSPLHF.

This clone was observed once. The chain joins TRBV30 to TRBJ2-7; TRBD2 aligns across 7 bases. This CDR3 contains 13 residues. Germline trimming cut 4 bases from V and 2 bases from J; bases unmatched to any gene: 5. Per the germline V gene, CDR1 is GTSNPN and CDR2 is SVGIG (reference sequence). DNA of the CDR3: TGTGCCTGGAAGCGGGAAAGTCCCTACGAGCAGTACTTC. It specifies CAWKRESPYEQYF.

The chain is built from TRBV5-5 and TRBJ1-2; 9 positions agree with TRBD1. The ends lost 4 bases at V and 4 bases at J; junction bases unmatched: 11. CDR1 and CDR2 from the germline V gene are SGHKS and YYEKEE (reference sequence). This CDR3 contains 16 residues. CDR3 in DNA: TGTGCCAGCAGCAGCACCGGGACAGGGTTCATCTATGGCTACACCTTC. It codes for CASSSTGTGFIYGYTF.

This sequence joins TRBV19 and TRBJ1-5, with a weak D call TRBD1 (6 bases). V was trimmed by 6 bases and J by 4 bases, leaving 13 bases between them. CDR1 and CDR2 (germline): LNHDA, SQIVND (reference sequence). This CDR3 is 14 amino acids long. CDR3 DNA sequence: TGTGCCAGTAGGGGGGCAGGAGAAAATCAGCCCCAGCATTTT. The encoded protein is CASRGAGENQPQHF.

The CDR3 DNA reads TGTGCCAGCAGCTTCACAGGGAACTATGGCTACACCTTC. Its translation: CASSFTGNYGYTF. The chain employs TRBV7-2 and TRBJ1-2; TRBD1 is a possible D gene (6 bases). Trimming pared 3 bases from V and 2 bases from J, leaving 7 bases between. The CDR3 totals 13 residues. CDR1 and CDR2 from the germline V gene are SGHTA and FQGNSA.

The chain joins TRBV30 to TRBJ1-1, with D possibly matching TRBD1 (6 bases). Germline V gene sequence: CDR1 GTSNPN, CDR2 SVGIG (reference sequence). This CDR3 region has 15 residues. The V end lost 3 bases, the J end lost 0 bases, and 14 bases lay between the germline ends. The CDR3 is CAWSPDRPMNTEAFF. CDR3 nucleotide sequence: TGTGCCTGGAGCCCGGACAGACCAATGAACACTGAAGCTTTCTTT.

Only one count was recorded for this clone. The rearrangement joins TRBV7-2 to TRBJ1-1; possibly TRBD1 for D (6 bases). This CDR3 is 13 amino acids long. V dropped 3 bases and J dropped 6 bases, with 11 bases sitting between them. Per the germline V gene, CDR1 is SGHTA and CDR2 is FQGNSA. The CDR3 is CASSFKGGAEAFF. The CDR3 coding sequence is TGTGCCAGCAGCTTTAAGGGGGGGGCTGAAGCTTTCTTT. Full variable domain (rest looked up from reference TRBV7-2 and TRBJ1-1): GAGVSQSPSNKVTEKGKDVELRCDPISGHTALYWYRQSLGQGLEFLIYFQGNSAPDKSGLPSDRFSAERTGGSVSTLTIQRTQQEDSAVYLCASSFKGGAEAFFGQGTRLTVV.

V usage is TRBV15 and J usage is TRBJ1-2; D is unresolved. V lost 4 bases and J 12 bases, leaving 6 bases between the germline ends. This CDR3 spans 9 amino acids. Germline V lookup: CDR1 LNHNV, CDR2 YYDKDF (reference sequence). CDR3 residues: CATSTRDTF. CDR3 DNA sequence: TGTGCCACCAGCACCCGGGACACCTTC.

This chain uses TRBV5-6 with TRBJ1-5, with D possibly matching TRBD1 (6 bases). CDR1 SGHDT and CDR2 YYEEEE come from the germline V gene. The V end lost 4 bases, the J end lost 2 bases, and 25 bases lay between the germline ends. The CDR3 extends over 19 amino acids. CDR3 in amino acids: CASSPPGPEGVVGNQPQHF. The CDR3 DNA follows: TGTGCCAGCAGCCCCCCGGGCCCCGAGGGGGTGGTGGGCAATCAGCCCCAGCATTTT.

Details on this clone: Other DNA variants within this sample encode the same CDR3. The chain carries TRBV9 and TRBJ1-5; D unclear. V lost 0 bases and J lost 2, with 9 bases in between. There are 15 residues in the CDR3. Germline values: CDR1 SGDLS, CDR2 YYNGEE. CDR3 residues: CASSVGGLGNQPQHF. The CDR3 region has the DNA TGTGCCAGCAGCGTAGGAGGACTAGGCAATCAGCCCCAGCATTTT.

This chain joins TRBV7-2 and TRBJ2-1; unclear D gene. V was clipped by 5 bases and J by 2 bases, with 4 bases between them. Germline V gene lookup returns CDR1 SGHTA and CDR2 FQGNSA. The CDR3 spans 12 residues. CDR3 DNA: TGTGCCAGCAGCGACACCTACAATGAGCAGTTCTTC. Translated, it gives CASSDTYNEQFF.

The chain has TRBV10-2 and TRBJ1-1, with D perhaps matching TRBD1 (5 bases). The CDR3 runs to 15 residues. Germline V gives CDR1 WSHSY, CDR2 SAAADI. With 0 bases removed from V and 1 base from J, the gap between germline ends came to 9 bases. This chain's CDR3 is CASSESQGTNTEAFF. CDR3 DNA: TGCGCCAGCAGTGAGTCGCAGGGTACGAACACTGAAGCTTTCTTT.

CDR3 sequence reads: CASSLFGRRGLYEQYF. Written as DNA, the CDR3 is TGTGCCAGCAGCTTATTTGGCCGCAGGGGCTTATACGAGCAGTACTTC. This sequence joins TRBV7-2 and TRBJ2-7; TRBD1 might be the D (6 bases). Germline CDR1 reads SGHTA; CDR2 reads FQGNSA. CDR3 length: 16 amino acids. V lost 2 bases and J 4 bases, leaving 18 bases between the germline ends.

This chain joins TRBV5-5 and TRBJ1-5; D gene uncertain. V lost 0 bases and J 0 bases, leaving 4 bases between the germline ends. CDR1 and CDR2 (germline): SGHKS, YYEKEE (reference sequence). This CDR3 contains 14 residues. The DNA for the CDR3 is TGTGCCAGCAGCTTGGGCGCTAGCAATCAGCCCCAGCATTTT. It yields the protein CASSLGASNQPQHF.

The genes are TRBV14 and TRBJ2-7; TRBD1 might be the D (6 bases). CDR3 length: 14 amino acids. V gave up 5 bases and J gave up 2 bases, with 13 bases separating them. The germline gives CDR1 SGHDN, CDR2 FVKESK. The CDR3 loop reads CASSRWDTTYEQYF. The CDR3 DNA reads as TGTGCCAGCAGCAGATGGGACACCACCTACGAGCAGTACTTC.

The chain is built from TRBV7-8 and TRBJ1-1; D is uncertain. The CDR3 consists of 15 residues. V lost 5 bases and J lost 1, with 14 bases in between. The germline V gene has CDR1 SGHVS and CDR2 FQNEAQ. The CDR3, as DNA: TGTGCCAGCAGCGCCCGATACCAGGAGAACACTGAAGCTTTCTTT. Amino acid sequence: CASSARYQENTEAFF.

The chain recombines TRBV10-3 with TRBJ2-1; 9 bases align to TRBD2. V lost 2 bases and J lost 10; bases outside the gene matches: 12. Germline V lookup: CDR1 ENHRY, CDR2 SYGVKD. The CDR3 spans 16 residues. The CDR3 loop is CAISEPTGLALGEQFF. Written as DNA, the CDR3 is TGTGCCATCAGTGAGCCTACGGGACTAGCACTAGGAGAGCAGTTCTTC.